This entry lists 18 T cell receptor beta chains sequenced from one sample in a study of control samples from healthy donors and cancer patients. Assay used: immunoSEQ multiplex PCR; TCRdb lists only in-frame clones, some missing. The data contain about 170,000 clones, approximately 86% of them singletons. Sequencing was done on a sample of blood. Receptor source: a woman in her thirties in good health.

The chain links TRBV3-1 (or the pseudogene TRBV3-2) to TRBJ2-3; D not resolved. CDR1 is LGHDT and CDR2 is YNNKEL in the germline V gene (reference sequence). The CDR3 consists of 18 residues. V lost 3 bases, J lost 0 bases, and 19 bases lay in between. The CDR3 nucleotides are TGTGCCAGCAGCCAGGGGTCCTCAGGCAGGATTAGCACAGATACGCAGTATTTT. Its protein is CASSQGSSGRISTDTQYF.

The V call is TRBV15, the J call TRBJ2-5, with D perhaps TRBD2 (5 bases). CDR1 LNHNV and CDR2 YYDKDF come from the germline V gene (reference sequence). The CDR3 totals 15 residues. V was clipped by 1 base and J by 3 bases, with 12 bases between them. The CDR3 region is CATSRAPRGEETQYF. The CDR3 DNA sequence: TGTGCCACCAGCAGAGCCCCCCGGGGTGAAGAGACCCAGTACTTC.

The chain employs TRBV6-1 and TRBJ1-4; 8 bases map to TRBD1. V was pared by 1 base and J by 9 bases, with 7 bases of the junction left unmatched. Germline CDR1 and CDR2: MNHNS and SASEGT. The CDR3 length is 15 residues. The CDR3 loop is CASSEEGTGVKKLFF. CDR3 DNA sequence: TGTGCCAGCAGTGAAGAGGGGACAGGAGTCAAAAAACTGTTTTTT.

The V gene is TRBV6-6, the J gene TRBJ2-3; D remains unclear. V was trimmed by 2 bases and J by 3 bases, leaving 9 bases between them. The length of the CDR3 is 14 residues. Germline V gene sequence: CDR1 MNHNY, CDR2 SVGAGI (reference sequence). This CDR3 reads CASSYRPETDTQYF. The CDR3 DNA sequence: TGTGCCAGCAGTTACCGTCCCGAAACAGATACGCAGTATTTT.

The chain is built from TRBV13 and TRBJ2-5, with D unclear. Germline CDR1 is PRHDT and CDR2 is FYEKMQ (reference sequence). This CDR3 spans 11 amino acids. Trimming left V 5 bases short and J 7 bases short, with 8 bases between. The CDR3 is CASSLAGTQYF. The CDR3 coding sequence is TGTGCCAGCAGCCTTGCAGGGACCCAGTACTTC.

Remarks on this clone: Different DNA sequences within this sample yield the same CDR3. The J gene is TRBJ2-2, the V gene TRBV11-3, with D possibly being TRBD2 (6 bases). The CDR3 length is 15 residues. Trimming shortened V by 0 bases and J by 1 base, and 6 bases separated the two germline ends. The germline CDR1 and CDR2 sequences are SGHNT and YENEEA. This CDR3 is CASSLDSGNTGELFF. Written as DNA, the CDR3 is TGTGCCAGCAGCTTAGATAGCGGGAACACCGGGGAGCTGTTTTTT.

The chain joins TRBV28 to TRBJ1-1; TRBD1 matches at 9 bases. The V and J ends lost 5 bases and 0 bases, in that order; junction bases with no gene match: 7. Germline V gene data show CDR1 as MDHEN and CDR2 as SYDVKM. The CDR3 runs 16 residues. The CDR3 here is CASSVGTGLMNTEAFF. In DNA form, the CDR3 reads TGTGCCAGCAGTGTCGGGACAGGGCTTATGAACACTGAAGCTTTCTTT. The complete variable domain, with remaining parts taken from reference TRBV28 and TRBJ1-1, reads DVKVTQSSRYLVKRTGEKVFLECVQDMDHENMFWYRQDPGLGLRLIYFSYDVKMKEKGDIPEGYSVSREKKERFSLILESASTNQTSMYLCASSVGTGLMNTEAFFGQGTRLTVV.

The J gene is TRBJ2-1, the V gene TRBV28; a possible D gene is TRBD2 (5 bases). V was clipped by 2 bases and J by 10 bases, with 15 bases between them. The CDR3 has 14 residues. Looked up from germline, CDR1 is MDHEN and CDR2 is SYDVKM. This chain's CDR3 is CASSLAGGLKEQFF. In DNA form, the CDR3 reads TGTGCCAGCAGTTTAGCGGGCGGTCTTAAGGAGCAGTTCTTC.

This chain joins TRBV3-1 (or the pseudogene TRBV3-2) and TRBJ2-2, with 8 bases lining up with TRBD1. The CDR3 extends over 16 amino acids. Germline CDR1 and CDR2: LGHDT and YNNKEL (reference sequence). The V gene end was trimmed by 2 bases and the J gene end by 1 base; junction bases not matched to a gene: 3. CDR3 nucleotides: TGTGCCAGCAGCCAAAGACAGGGGTTGAACACCGGGGAGCTGTTTTTT. Amino acids: CASSQRQGLNTGELFF.

J is TRBJ1-1 and V is TRBV10-3; D unresolved. The CDR3 is 14 amino acids. V was cut by 3 bases and J by 3 bases, with 11 bases left in between. From germline, CDR1 is ENHRY and CDR2 SYGVKD. CDR3 residues: CAISDRRVDTEAFF. DNA for the CDR3: TGTGCCATCAGTGACCGGAGGGTGGACACTGAAGCTTTCTTT.

The chain combines TRBV19 with TRBJ2-1; TRBD2 agrees at 8 bases. Germline CDR1 LNHDA, CDR2 SQIVND (reference sequence). CDR3 length: 15 residues. V dropped 2 bases and J dropped 6; count of bases not matched to a gene: 6. CDR3 loop: CASSISLAGLNEQFF. The CDR3 DNA follows: TGTGCCAGTAGTATAAGTCTAGCGGGCCTCAATGAGCAGTTCTTC.

V is TRBV25-1 and J is TRBJ1-2, with no clear D. This CDR3 comprises 12 residues. Between the trimmed V and J ends, which lost 6 bases and 3 bases, there was a span of 8 bases. Germline V gene data show CDR1 as MGHDK and CDR2 as SYGVNS. The CDR3 nucleotides read TGTGCCAGCAGAAGGGATGACTATGGCTACACCTTC. Encoded protein: CASRRDDYGYTF.

The J gene is TRBJ2-7, the V gene TRBV28, with D possibly matching TRBD1 (6 bases). Germline V gene lookup returns CDR1 MDHEN and CDR2 SYDVKM. CDR3 length: 14 residues. V lost 7 bases, J lost 5 bases, and 18 bases lay in between. The CDR3: CASIPNRDYDEQYF. As DNA, the CDR3 is TGTGCCAGCATCCCCAACAGGGATTACGACGAGCAGTACTTC.

The gene calls are TRBV30 and TRBJ1-3; D gene ambiguous. The CDR3 consists of 14 residues. The germline V gene has CDR1 GTSNPN and CDR2 SVGIG (reference sequence). With 1 base removed from V and 0 bases from J, the gap between germline ends came to 7 bases. CDR3 sequence: CAWSAGDSGNTIYF. As DNA, the CDR3 is TGTGCCTGGAGTGCCGGGGACTCTGGAAACACCATATATTTT.

This sequence joins TRBV6-5 and TRBJ1-3; D is perhaps TRBD1 (5 bases). Germline CDR1 reads MNHEY; CDR2 reads SVGAGI. V lost 8 bases to trimming and J lost 4 bases, with 12 bases between them. The CDR3 contains 13 residues. The CDR3 nucleotides are TGTGCCAGCTTGAGGTGGGGGGGAAACACCATATATTTT. This gives the protein CASLRWGGNTIYF.

The genes are TRBV4-1 and TRBJ2-2; 9 bases are a match to TRBD1. The CDR3 spans 15 residues. V lost 5 bases to trimming and J lost 7 bases; unmatched junction nucleotides: 8. Per germline, CDR1 MGHRA and CDR2 YSYEKL. The CDR3 region is CASSARTGDSGELFF. DNA of the CDR3: TGCGCCAGCAGCGCACGGACAGGGGATAGCGGGGAGCTGTTTTTT.

This clone was found a few times. The chain joins TRBV27 to TRBJ1-6, with D perhaps matching TRBD1 (5 bases). From germline, CDR1 is MNHEY and CDR2 SMNVEV (reference sequence). Trimming removed 5 bases at V and 0 bases at J, with 8 bases between. This CDR3 contains 15 residues. In nucleotides, the CDR3 is TGTGCCAGCAGTAGGGGAAGCTCCTATAATTCACCCCTCCACTTT. The encoded protein is CASSRGSSYNSPLHF.

The chain links TRBV10-1 to TRBJ2-3, with D unclear. The CDR3 totals 14 residues. The V gene lost 2 bases and the J gene lost 5 bases, with 11 bases spanning the gap. CDR1 WNHNN and CDR2 SYGVQD come from the germline V gene (reference sequence). As DNA, the CDR3 is TGCGCCAGCAGTGAGGGCAGCGCCCGAGATACGCAGTATTTT. Translating gives CASSEGSARDTQYF.